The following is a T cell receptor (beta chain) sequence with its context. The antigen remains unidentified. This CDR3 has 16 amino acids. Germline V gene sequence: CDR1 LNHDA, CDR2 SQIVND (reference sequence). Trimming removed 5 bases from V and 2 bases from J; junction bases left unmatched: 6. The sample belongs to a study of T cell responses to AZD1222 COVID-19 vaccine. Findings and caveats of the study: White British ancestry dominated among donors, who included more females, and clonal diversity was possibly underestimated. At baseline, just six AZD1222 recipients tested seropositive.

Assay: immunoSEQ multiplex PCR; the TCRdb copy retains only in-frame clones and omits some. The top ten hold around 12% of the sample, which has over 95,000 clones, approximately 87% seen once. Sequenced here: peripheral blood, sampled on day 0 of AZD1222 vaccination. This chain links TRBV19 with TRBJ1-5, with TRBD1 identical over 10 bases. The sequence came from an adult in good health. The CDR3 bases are TGTGCCAGTAGTGGACAGGGGGGGCTAGGCAATCAGCCCCAGCATTTT. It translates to CASSGQGGLGNQPQHF.